Described below is a single T cell receptor (beta chain) sequence and its context. Its antigen remains unidentified. A second PCR of 7 to 11 cycles used a sample-barcoded 5' primer and a J-beta primer mix. TCRdb re-called the 5' RACE reads through MiXCR, storing one row per CDR3 protein. The sample yields about 730,000 distinct CDR3 sequences, roughly 47% seen once. This sample was included in a study of blood T cells in healthy people across ages. The ends were cut back, 5 bases at V and 7 bases at J, with 21 bases in the middle. Germline CDR1 and CDR2: DFQATT and SNEGSKA (reference sequence). CDR3 length: 14 residues. Study-wide results and caveats: Leaving the PBMCs unsorted stopped any conclusive comparison of naive versus antigen-experienced cells. For the donors, CMV status was unknown and possibly confounded expanded clonotype changes.

Sequences were obtained from blood. This chain uses TRBV20-1 with TRBJ2-7; D tentatively reads TRBD1 or TRBD2 (5 bases each). The sequence was obtained from a woman aged 55-70 years in good health. CDR3 residues: CSAWGYEGHNEQYF. The CDR3 DNA is TGCAGTGCTTGGGGGTATGAGGGGCACAATGAGCAGTACTTC.